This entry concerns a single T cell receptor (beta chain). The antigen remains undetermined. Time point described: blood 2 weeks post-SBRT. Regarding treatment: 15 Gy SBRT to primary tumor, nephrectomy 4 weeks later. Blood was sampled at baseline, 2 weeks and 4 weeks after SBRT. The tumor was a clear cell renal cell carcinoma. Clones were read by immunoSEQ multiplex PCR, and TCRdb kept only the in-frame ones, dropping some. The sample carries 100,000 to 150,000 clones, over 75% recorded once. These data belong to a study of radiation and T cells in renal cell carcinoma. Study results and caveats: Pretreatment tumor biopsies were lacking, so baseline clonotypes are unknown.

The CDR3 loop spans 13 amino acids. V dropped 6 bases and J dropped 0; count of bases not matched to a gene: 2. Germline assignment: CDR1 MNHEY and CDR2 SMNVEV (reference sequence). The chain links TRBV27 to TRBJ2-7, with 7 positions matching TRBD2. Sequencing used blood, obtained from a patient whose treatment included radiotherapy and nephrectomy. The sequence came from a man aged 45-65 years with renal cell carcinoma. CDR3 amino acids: CASRLAYSYEQYF. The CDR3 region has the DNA TGTGCCAGCAGACTAGCGTACTCCTACGAGCAGTACTTC.